This T cell receptor (beta chain) derives from a study of tumor and adjacent non-tumor tissue in lung cancer. The template was RNA from unsorted bulk tissue. This non-tumor lung sample came from over 3 cm beyond the tumor edge. General study findings and limits: Higher tumor TCR diversity was associated with shorter survival.

The library came from three nested PCR rounds adapted from ARM-PCR protocols. TCRdb used MiXCR to reprocess the multiplex PCR reads, holding one entry per CDR3 protein. Of over 40,000 distinct CDR3 sequences listed, around 62% are singletons. Comment on this clonotype: What it binds is unknown. One junction end does not reproduce the germline sequence, and a read error may be involved.

Sequencing was done on a sample of distant non-tumor lung tissue. The clonotype comes from a woman aged 40-49 years with non-small cell lung cancer.

The CDR3 sequence: CSSSKQDRYTGDTF. The DNA for the CDR3 is TGTTCCAGCAGTAAACAGGACCGGTACACTGGCGACACCTTC. The V gene is TRBV5-4, the J gene TRBJ1-2, with D possibly TRBD1 on 5 matching bases. Germline values: CDR1 SGHNT, CDR2 YYREEE (reference sequence). This CDR3 region has 14 residues.